The next 18 T cell receptor beta chains were all read from a single sample in a study of beta chain features in type 1 diabetes. Their recognized antigens are unknown. Isolated RNA was reverse transcribed in full, so expressed TCRB transcripts were sequenced. Here immunoSEQ multiplex PCR was the method, and the copy in TCRdb shows in-frame clones only, minus some. The data contain about 340,000 clones, roughly 12% of them singletons. Whole-study results and caveats: Among all four CD4+ subsets, Type 1 diabetes patients had TCRB CDR3s that were moderately but significantly shorter.

Sequences were obtained from naive CD4+ T cells from blood. The source of these receptors is a woman between 18 and 29 years old with type 1 diabetes.

The chain recombines TRBV30 with TRBJ2-7; 8 bases map to TRBD2. The V gene's germline CDR1 is GTSNPN and CDR2 SVGIG (reference sequence). Trimming at V came to 6 bases and at J to 3 bases, leaving 4 bases not matched to a gene. The CDR3 has 12 residues. Here the CDR3 DNA reads TGTGCCTGTGAGCGGGAGAGCTACGAGCAGTACGTC. Protein sequence: CACERESYEQYV.

This clone was found a few times. The chain uses TRBV30 and TRBJ2-3; the match to TRBD2 covers 8 bases. The CDR3 runs to 14 residues. The trim removed 3 bases at V and 1 base at J, leaving 3 bases unmatched. CDR1 GTSNPN and CDR2 SVGIG come from the germline V gene (reference sequence). CDR3 protein: CAWSSGSGTDTQYF. In DNA form, the CDR3 reads TGTGCCTGGAGCAGCGGGAGCGGCACAGATACGCAGTATTTT.

Concerning this clone itself: This sample includes further DNA sequences coding for the same CDR3. This chain connects TRBV5-1 to TRBJ2-1, with 11 bases lining up with TRBD2. From germline, CDR1 is SGHRS and CDR2 YFSETQ. The CDR3 runs to 15 residues. V was pared by 0 bases and J by 6 bases, with 2 bases of the junction left unmatched. The CDR3 here is CASSLGLAGGNEQFF. DNA of the CDR3: TGCGCCAGCAGCTTGGGGCTAGCGGGAGGCAATGAGCAGTTCTTC.

This clone was counted between two and nine times. The chain has TRBV30 and TRBJ2-1, with 7 positions matching TRBD2. The junction had 9 bases not matched to a gene; V was cut back by 4 bases and J by 15 bases. The CDR3 totals 11 residues. The germline V gene has CDR1 GTSNPN and CDR2 SVGIG (reference sequence). CDR3 in DNA: TGTGCCTGGACTAGCGGCAACCGGCGGTTCTTC. Translating gives CAWTSGNRRFF. Complete variable domain (other parts from reference TRBV30 and TRBJ2-1): SQTIHQWPATLVQPVGSPLSLECTVEGTSNPNLYWYRQAAGRGLQLLFYSVGIGQISSEVPQNLSASRPQDRQFILSSKKLLLSDSGFYLCAWTSGNRRFFGPGTRLTVL.

The rearrangement uses TRBV18 and TRBJ2-7; 7 nucleotides match TRBD1. The V and J ends lost 4 bases and 2 bases, in that order; junction bases with no gene match: 5. This CDR3 has 14 residues. CDR1 is KGHSH and CDR2 is LQKENI in the germline V gene. This chain's CDR3 is CASSLTGSPYEQYV. DNA of the CDR3: TGTGCCAGCTCACTGACAGGGAGCCCCTACGAGCAGTACGTC.

In its sample, this clone was seen a few times. The chain has TRBV7-8 and TRBJ2-1; TRBD2 aligns across 7 bases. Germline-derived CDR1 and CDR2 are SGHVS and FQNEAQ. The CDR3 sequence is 15 residues long. V dropped 5 bases and J dropped 3; count of bases not matched to a gene: 7. CDR3 DNA: TGTGCCAGCAGCCAAGGAGCGGGACTCTACAATGAGCAGTTCTTC. Amino acids: CASSQGAGLYNEQFF.

The chain uses TRBV15 and TRBJ1-1; perhaps TRBD1 as D (5 bases). Germline V CDR1 and CDR2: LNHNV, YYDKDF (reference sequence). Trimming left V 4 bases short and J 1 base short, with 7 bases between. The CDR3 length is 13 residues. CDR3 sequence: CATSNDRNTEAFF. The DNA of the CDR3 is TGTGCCACCAGCAACGACAGGAACACTGAAGCTTTCTTT.

The rearrangement links TRBV30 to TRBJ2-3; 7 positions match TRBD1. After removal of 4 bases from V and 2 bases from J, the junction contained 9 bases not matched to a gene. CDR1 and CDR2 from the germline V gene are GTSNPN and SVGIG (reference sequence). This CDR3 is 15 amino acids long. The CDR3 reads CAWKLSGQITDTQYF. The CDR3 coding sequence is TGTGCCTGGAAGTTGTCGGGACAGATCACAGATACGCAGTATTTT.

This clone has more than one count but fewer than ten. The CDR3 coding sequence is TGTGCCTGGAGTTCACAGGGGCCCCTCACCGGGGAGCTGTTTTTT. Its translation is CAWSSQGPLTGELFF. The chain links TRBV30 to TRBJ2-2; 7 bases are a match to TRBD1. V lost 2 bases to trimming and J lost 4 bases; unmatched junction nucleotides: 7. The CDR3 covers 15 residues. Germline CDR1 and CDR2: GTSNPN and SVGIG (reference sequence).

The genes are TRBV5-4 and TRBJ2-7, with 9 positions matching TRBD1. Per germline, CDR1 SGHNT and CDR2 YYREEE (reference sequence). This CDR3 is 14 amino acids long. The V gene end was trimmed by 2 bases and the J gene end by 1 base; junction bases not matched to a gene: 1. The CDR3 nucleotides are TGTGCCAGCAGCTTAGGACAGGGGTCCTACGAGCAGTACTTC. This codes for CASSLGQGSYEQYF.

The table lists this clone with a few counts. V and J are TRBV5-1 and TRBJ2-3, with TRBD2 as a possible D gene (7 bases). V lost 2 bases, J lost 3 bases, and 16 bases lay in between. This CDR3 comprises 16 residues. The germline gives CDR1 SGHRS, CDR2 YFSETQ. CDR3 amino acids: CASSFGGQVWTDTQYF. As DNA, the CDR3 is TGCGCCAGCAGCTTCGGGGGGCAGGTGTGGACAGATACGCAGTATTTT. Full variable domain (missing parts from reference TRBV5-1 and TRBJ2-3): KAGVTQTPRYLIKTRGQQVTLSCSPISGHRSVSWYQQTPGQGLQFLFEYFSETQRNKGNFPGRFSGRQFSNSRSEMNVSTLELGDSALYLCASSFGGQVWTDTQYFGPGTRLTVL.

This clone has just a few counts. J is TRBJ2-7 and V is TRBV28; D uncertain. Germline V lookup: CDR1 MDHEN, CDR2 SYDVKM. The CDR3 consists of 14 residues. V was pared by 3 bases and J by 3 bases, with 12 bases between. In nucleotides, the CDR3 is TGTGCCAGCAGTTTGCCGGGTTCCAACTACGAGCAGTACTTC. This codes for CASSLPGSNYEQYF.

The table lists this clone with a few counts. V usage is TRBV13 and J usage is TRBJ2-3; 9 bases agree with TRBD2. This CDR3 has 16 residues. Germline CDR1 PRHDT, CDR2 FYEKMQ (reference sequence). Losses at the gene ends were 5 bases for V and 4 bases for J; bases not matched to a gene: 10. The CDR3 nucleotides are TGTGCCAGCAGCCCATTAGCGGGAGCCACCTCAGATACGCAGTATTTT. This sequence encodes CASSPLAGATSDTQYF.

This clone showed up just once. The chain links TRBV27 to TRBJ1-2; no definite D call. The CDR3 is 12 residues long. Germline CDR1 reads MNHEY; CDR2 reads SMNVEV (reference sequence). The V end was cut by 6 bases, the J end by 7 bases, with 12 bases between. The CDR3 loop is CASRPYNSGYTF. For the CDR3, the DNA is TGTGCCAGCAGACCCTATAACAGTGGCTACACCTTC.

The rearrangement uses TRBV29-1 and TRBJ1-5; D is uncertain. From germline, CDR1 is SQVTM and CDR2 ANQGSEA. Trimming removed 1 base at V and 0 bases at J, with 4 bases between. The CDR3 is 13 amino acids. Here the CDR3 reads CSVEADSNQPQHF. The CDR3 DNA reads TGCAGCGTTGAAGCAGATAGCAATCAGCCCCAGCATTTT.

This clone turned up a few times. This chain connects TRBV5-4 to TRBJ2-7; D is possibly TRBD1 (6 bases). The CDR3 consists of 17 residues. CDR1 SGHNT and CDR2 YYREEE come from the germline V gene (reference sequence). Between the trimmed V and J ends, which lost 2 bases and 6 bases, there was a span of 24 bases. CDR3 sequence: CASSFGQGRIVRIEQYF. CDR3 nucleotide sequence: TGTGCCAGCAGCTTTGGGCAGGGGCGGATCGTGAGGATCGAGCAGTACTTC.

The chain uses TRBV25-1 and TRBJ1-2, with 8 bases fitting TRBD1. Germline V gene sequence: CDR1 MGHDK, CDR2 SYGVNS. CDR3 length equals 12 residues. V shed 6 bases and J 8 bases; nucleotides not matched to a gene: 5. This CDR3 reads CASSGQGPGYTF. The CDR3 coding sequence is TGTGCCAGCAGCGGACAGGGCCCCGGCTACACCTTC.

This clone came up a few times. The chain combines TRBV7-8 with TRBJ2-7; 9 bases match TRBD1. Unmatched junction bases numbered 7, after V lost 5 bases and J lost 2 bases. The CDR3 runs 15 residues. Germline V gene sequence: CDR1 SGHVS, CDR2 FQNEAQ. The CDR3 region is CASSLGDRAPYEQYV. The DNA of the CDR3 is TGTGCCAGCAGCCTGGGGGACAGGGCCCCCTACGAGCAGTACGTC.